One sample yielded the 10 T cell receptor beta chains listed below, sequenced in a study of OX40 agonist ivuxolimab in advanced cancers. Receptor libraries were prepared by the immunoSEQ multiplex PCR assay. In TCRdb, the immuneACCESS table is reduced to in-frame sequences with V and J assigned. These tables do not hold every clone; where another copy was compared, an unresolved V gene accounts for under half, and the others remain unexplained. A total of just over 90,000 clones appear in this sample, approximately 89% of them only once. The leading ten clones occupy over 0.7% of the sample. Sequencing was performed on CD4+ or CD8+ T cells sorted from blood, taken in a trial of the OX40 agonist ivuxolimab. The receptor source for this set is an adult with an advanced solid tumor such as melanoma, head and neck, liver or kidney cancer.

This rearrangement joins TRBV7-9 to TRBJ1-2; D call uncertain. V dropped 5 bases and J dropped 4 bases, with 14 bases sitting between them. This CDR3 region has 14 residues. From germline, CDR1 is SEHNR and CDR2 FQNEAQ (reference sequence). CDR3 loop: CASSPRVGSYGYTF. The CDR3 nucleotides are TGTGCCAGCAGCCCCCGGGTCGGTAGCTATGGCTACACCTTC.

The chain couples TRBV19 to TRBJ2-7; D could derive from TRBD1 or TRBD2 (5 bases each). The germline CDR1 and CDR2 sequences are LNHDA and SQIVND (reference sequence). V lost 3 bases and J 0 bases, leaving 18 bases between the germline ends. CDR3 size: 17 residues. The CDR3 sequence: CASSIGSGTAYSYEQYF. The CDR3 bases are TGTGCCAGTAGTATTGGGTCCGGGACCGCGTACTCCTACGAGCAGTACTTC.

The chain links TRBV6-6 to TRBJ2-7; TRBD1 aligns across 10 bases. J lost 1 base, V lost 6 bases, and 6 bases had no gene match. The CDR3 covers 15 residues. The germline CDR1 and CDR2 sequences are MNHNY and SVGAGI (reference sequence). CDR3 sequence reads: CASSDRGRGSYEQYF. In nucleotides, the CDR3 is TGTGCCAGCAGCGACAGGGGGCGAGGGTCCTACGAGCAGTACTTC.

This chain links TRBV11-2 with TRBJ2-3; TRBD1 matches at 7 bases. Germline trimming cut 2 bases from V and 3 bases from J; bases unmatched to any gene: 11. The CDR3 length is 17 residues. Germline values: CDR1 SGHAT, CDR2 FQNNGV. In DNA form, the CDR3 reads TGTGCCAGCAGCTTACTTGGAGACAGGGTGAGGACAGATACGCAGTATTTT. Translation gives CASSLLGDRVRTDTQYF.

V and J are TRBV5-6 and TRBJ2-5, with D perhaps matching TRBD1 or TRBD2 (6 bases each). Germline V gene data show CDR1 as SGHDT and CDR2 as YYEEEE. This CDR3 region has 18 residues. V shed 0 bases and J shed 1 base, with 19 bases lying between them. The CDR3 DNA follows: TGTGCCAGCAGCTTGGCCAACTCCCGGGGGCCGCGCCAAGAGACCCAGTACTTC. Translating it yields CASSLANSRGPRQETQYF.

This clone has more than one count but fewer than ten. This sequence joins TRBV30 and TRBJ1-5; 10 bases map to TRBD1. CDR1 is GTSNPN, CDR2 SVGIG, per germline (reference sequence). J gave up 5 bases and V 5 bases, and 6 bases lay outside the gene matches. This CDR3 is built from 14 residues. In nucleotides, the CDR3 is TGTGCCTGGGGAAAAGACAGGGGGCATCAGCCCCAGCATTTT. Translation gives CAWGKDRGHQPQHF.

V is TRBV28 and J is TRBJ1-4; 7 nucleotides line up with TRBD1. This CDR3 region has 12 residues. The V segment lost 1 base and the J segment 15 bases; nucleotides outside the gene matches: 5. Germline CDR1 is MDHEN and CDR2 is SYDVKM. The DNA for the CDR3 is TGTGCCAGCAGTTTATTTAACAGGGGAGTGTTTTTT. This sequence encodes CASSLFNRGVFF.

This rearrangement joins TRBV19 to TRBJ2-7; 12 bases line up with TRBD2. The CDR3 is 15 residues long. Looked up from germline, CDR1 is LNHDA and CDR2 is SQIVND (reference sequence). The J segment lost 4 bases and the V segment lost 5 bases, leaving 6 bases of the junction unmatched. CDR3 loop: CASSRLAGVGYEQYF. CDR3 DNA sequence: TGTGCCAGTAGTCGACTAGCGGGAGTGGGTTACGAGCAGTACTTC.

The rearrangement links TRBV28 to TRBJ2-1; TRBD2 aligns across 10 bases. The CDR3 is 20 amino acids. CDR1 and CDR2 from the germline V gene are MDHEN and SYDVKM. J lost 6 bases, V lost 5 bases, and 22 bases had no gene match. This CDR3 is CASSEGRGGGSGRFLNEQFF. CDR3 bases: TGTGCCAGCAGTGAAGGGAGGGGAGGGGGTAGCGGGAGGTTTCTCAATGAGCAGTTCTTC. Based on the CDR3 plus reference TRBV28 and TRBJ2-1, the full variable domain is DVKVTQSSRYLVKRTGEKVFLECVQDMDHENMFWYRQDPGLGLRLIYFSYDVKMKEKGDIPEGYSVSREKKERFSLILESASTNQTSMYLCASSEGRGGGSGRFLNEQFFGPGTRLTVL.

The chain links TRBV5-6 to TRBJ2-6; 11 nucleotides match TRBD1. CDR1 is SGHDT and CDR2 is YYEEEE in the germline V gene. J lost 0 bases, V lost 3 bases, and 8 bases had no gene match. The CDR3 has 19 amino acids. CDR3 DNA: TGTGCCAGCAGCTCCCTGCCCGGGACAGGGGGCTCTGGGGCCAACGTCCTGACTTTC. Its translation is CASSSLPGTGGSGANVLTF.